These 29 T cell receptor beta chains were sequenced from one sample in a study of blood T cell repertoires in COVID-19. Produced via immunoSEQ multiplex PCR; TCRdb's table is partial and in-frame only. Of a few hundred thousand clones detected, approximately 91% appear once; the ten largest clones hold 0.75% to 1%. The sequenced sample was PBMCs or T cells enriched from blood (not recorded which). The receptors come from a woman aged 25 to 39 who had recovered from COVID-19.

This sequence joins TRBV27 and TRBJ1-2; 8 bases line up with TRBD1. The CDR3 sequence is 13 residues long. Germline loops: CDR1 MNHEY, CDR2 SMNVEV (reference sequence). Trimming took 3 bases from V and 6 from J; bases not matched to a gene: 3. The CDR3 nucleotides read TGTGCCAGCAGTTTGCGGACAGGGAATGGCTACACCTTC. Encoded protein: CASSLRTGNGYTF.

Only a few counts were recorded for this clone. The V gene is TRBV28, the J gene TRBJ1-1; D gene uncertain. Germline V lookup: CDR1 MDHEN, CDR2 SYDVKM. This CDR3 spans 12 amino acids. Deletions cut 3 bases from V and 6 bases from J, with 8 bases between. CDR3 nucleotides: TGTGCCAGCAGTTTGAGGGTCCCTGAAGCTTTCTTT. It is translated as CASSLRVPEAFF.

The gene calls are TRBV7-8 and TRBJ1-2; TRBD1 matches at 7 bases. V lost 5 bases and J lost 6; bases outside the gene matches: 15. CDR1 and CDR2 from the germline V gene are SGHVS and FQNEAQ. This CDR3 comprises 16 residues. The CDR3 coding sequence is TGTGCCAGCAGCACGGACAGGCTAATGATGATAGATGGCTACACCTTC. Amino acid sequence: CASSTDRLMMIDGYTF.

The chain links TRBV28 to TRBJ1-4; no clear D gene. CDR3 length: 15 residues. Germline V gene sequence: CDR1 MDHEN, CDR2 SYDVKM. The germline V and J ends were trimmed by 6 bases and 8 bases, with 19 bases remaining between them. In DNA form, the CDR3 reads TGTGCCAGCAGGAGTCTCGGGAAGGTGGAAGAAAAACTGTTTTTT. As protein: CASRSLGKVEEKLFF.

The V gene is TRBV21-1, the J gene TRBJ1-2; the D call in the table, TRBD1, was not verified against the DNA. TRBV21-1 is a pseudogene. The CDR3 sequence is 14 residues long. The CDR3 spells CASSKGRPGVGYTF. The CDR3 DNA reads as TGTGCCAGCAGCAAAGGGAGGCCAGGGGTTGGCTACACCTTC.

CDR3 in amino acids: CASSLNVWLAGDTQYF. CDR3 coding DNA: TGTGCCAGCAGCTTAAACGTGTGGTTAGCGGGGGATACGCAGTATTTT. The V gene is TRBV7-2, the J gene TRBJ2-3; 8 positions agree with TRBD2. The CDR3 is 16 amino acids. Losses at the gene ends were 2 bases for V and 6 bases for J; bases not matched to a gene: 10. Germline V gene lookup returns CDR1 SGHTA and CDR2 FQGNSA. The whole variable domain, remainder taken from reference TRBV7-2 and TRBJ2-3, is GAGVSQSPSNKVTEKGKDVELRCDPISGHTALYWYRQSLGQGLEFLIYFQGNSAPDKSGLPSDRFSAERTGGSVSTLTIQRTQQEDSAVYLCASSLNVWLAGDTQYFGPGTRLTVL.

The chain uses TRBV19 and TRBJ2-7; 11 bases fit TRBD1. Germline assignment: CDR1 LNHDA and CDR2 SQIVND (reference sequence). The CDR3 runs to 15 residues. The J segment lost 4 bases and the V segment lost 5 bases, leaving 7 bases of the junction unmatched. DNA of the CDR3: TGTGCCAGTAGTTTCCCAGGACAGGGGGCATACGAGCAGTACTTC. Its translation is CASSFPGQGAYEQYF.

The rearrangement uses TRBV24-1 and TRBJ2-2, with 7 bases that match TRBD2. From germline, CDR1 is KGHDR and CDR2 SFDVKD. Trimming removed 5 bases from V and 4 bases from J; junction bases left unmatched: 9. The CDR3 is made up of 16 amino acids. CDR3 DNA: TGTGCCACCAGTGCAAGAAGGGGCGGGGGCACCGGGGAGCTGTTTTTT. It yields the protein CATSARRGGGTGELFF.

V and J are TRBV3-1 (or the pseudogene TRBV3-2) and TRBJ2-7; 10 nucleotides align to TRBD2. V trimming: 1 base; J trimming: 5 bases; junction bases outside the gene matches: 2. Germline CDR1 reads LGHDT; CDR2 reads YNNKEL (reference sequence). The CDR3 runs to 14 residues. The CDR3 coding sequence is TGTGCCAGCAGCCAAGTGCTAGCGGGAGACGAGCAGTACTTC. Encoded protein: CASSQVLAGDEQYF.

A note on this clone: The same CDR3 can be traced to other DNA sequences in this sample. The chain has TRBV28 and TRBJ1-1, with a possible D match to TRBD1 (5 bases). This CDR3 has 13 amino acids. V shed 2 bases and J shed 4 bases, with 8 bases lying between them. The germline V gene has CDR1 MDHEN and CDR2 SYDVKM. The chain's CDR3 is CASSLLGGTEAFF. CDR3 in DNA: TGTGCCAGCAGTTTACTGGGGGGCACTGAAGCTTTCTTT.

The chain couples TRBV9 to TRBJ2-1; D is perhaps TRBD2 (5 bases). The CDR3 is 15 residues long. Trimming removed 0 bases from V and 0 bases from J, with 7 bases in between. The germline V gene has CDR1 SGDLS and CDR2 YYNGEE. The CDR3 region is CASSVVGSSYNEQFF. The CDR3 DNA follows: TGTGCCAGCAGCGTAGTGGGGAGCTCCTACAATGAGCAGTTCTTC. Combining the CDR3 with reference TRBV9 and TRBJ2-1 gives the whole variable domain DSGVTQTPKHLITATGQRVTLRCSPRSGDLSVYWYQQSLDQGLQFLIQYYNGEERAKGNILERFSAQQFPDLHSELNLSSLELGDSALYFCASSVVGSSYNEQFFGPGTRLTVL.

This chain links TRBV5-4 with TRBJ1-1; no clear D. In germline, CDR1 is SGHNT, CDR2 YYREEE (reference sequence). This CDR3 has 13 amino acids. Trimming took off 2 bases at V and 0 bases at J, with 5 bases between the two ends. The CDR3 protein is CASSLQMNTEAFF. The CDR3 DNA sequence: TGTGCCAGCAGCTTACAGATGAACACTGAAGCTTTCTTT.

CDR3 loop: CAISESAFTGGNEQFF. DNA for the CDR3: TGTGCCATCAGTGAGTCGGCGTTTACAGGGGGCAATGAGCAGTTCTTC. The V and J genes are TRBV10-3 and TRBJ2-1; 8 nucleotides agree with TRBD1. This CDR3 has 16 residues. Germline lookup yields CDR1 ENHRY and CDR2 SYGVKD. Germline trimming cut 0 bases from V and 6 bases from J; bases unmatched to any gene: 7.

Note on this clone: The sample contains more than one DNA sequence encoding this CDR3. This rearrangement joins TRBV5-6 to TRBJ2-7; the match to TRBD2 covers 7 bases. V lost 2 bases and J lost 9; bases outside the gene matches: 8. The CDR3 has 13 residues. Germline V lookup: CDR1 SGHDT, CDR2 YYEEEE. The CDR3 nucleotides are TGTGCCAGCAGCTTAGTGAGGACTAGTGTGCAGTACTTC. It codes for CASSLVRTSVQYF.

A word on this clone: The junction departs from germline at one end; a sequencing error may be responsible. The chain is built from TRBV7-7 and TRBJ1-4; D unresolved. Germline CDR1 reads SSHAT; CDR2 reads FNYEAQ (reference sequence). The CDR3 runs to 13 residues. For the CDR3, the DNA is TGTGCTAGCAGCGAGAGGCCTAATGAAAAACTGTTTTTT. Translated, it gives CASSERPNEKLFF.

CDR3 sequence: CASSLVGGYNEQFF. In nucleotides, the CDR3 is TGTGCCAGCAGCTTAGTCGGGGGTTACAATGAGCAGTTCTTC. V is TRBV11-2 and J is TRBJ2-1; TRBD2 is a possible D gene (6 bases). The V and J ends lost 1 base and 4 bases respectively, with 8 bases between them. The CDR3 totals 14 residues. Germline V gives CDR1 SGHAT, CDR2 FQNNGV.

The chain links TRBV28 to TRBJ1-1, with TRBD1 identical over 8 bases. The V and J ends lost 1 base and 3 bases, in that order; junction bases with no gene match: 10. Germline V lookup: CDR1 MDHEN, CDR2 SYDVKM. The CDR3 spans 17 residues. As DNA, the CDR3 is TGTGCCAGCAGTTTATCCAAGGACAGGGAAGGGGACACTGAAGCTTTCTTT. This encodes CASSLSKDREGDTEAFF. Full variable domain (rest looked up from reference TRBV28 and TRBJ1-1): DVKVTQSSRYLVKRTGEKVFLECVQDMDHENMFWYRQDPGLGLRLIYFSYDVKMKEKGDIPEGYSVSREKKERFSLILESASTNQTSMYLCASSLSKDREGDTEAFFGQGTRLTVV.

The chain couples TRBV27 to TRBJ2-5, with unresolved D. The CDR3 runs 15 residues. Germline V lookup: CDR1 MNHEY, CDR2 SMNVEV (reference sequence). V was clipped by 2 bases and J by 2 bases, with 12 bases between them. CDR3 region: CASSLTFWSQETQYF. In DNA form, the CDR3 reads TGTGCCAGCAGTTTAACATTTTGGTCTCAAGAGACCCAGTACTTC.

This clone was seen just once. CDR3 in DNA: TGTGCCAGCAGTCCACAGGGGGTGCCCTACGAGCAGTACTTC. Protein sequence: CASSPQGVPYEQYF. The V and J genes are TRBV28 and TRBJ2-7, with 8 bases identical to TRBD1. The CDR3 extends over 14 amino acids. J gave up 2 bases and V 5 bases, and 5 bases lay outside the gene matches. Germline CDR1 and CDR2: MDHEN and SYDVKM.

The chain joins TRBV25-1 to TRBJ2-3, with D tentatively TRBD2 (6 bases). Deletions cut 10 bases from V and 6 bases from J, with 23 bases between. The CDR3 runs to 15 residues. Looked up from germline, CDR1 is MGHDK and CDR2 is SYGVNS. CDR3 sequence reads: CATTGIRDSSDTQYF. In DNA form, the CDR3 reads TGTGCCACCACAGGAATACGGGACTCGTCGGATACGCAGTATTTT.

The J gene is TRBJ1-6, the V gene TRBV5-5; D is unclear. The CDR3 spans 15 residues. Per germline, CDR1 SGHKS and CDR2 YYEKEE (reference sequence). Trimming removed 5 bases at V and 7 bases at J, with 16 bases between. CDR3 nucleotide sequence: TGTGCCAGCAGTTTACCTTCTCCAGGAAATTCACCCCTCCACTTT. It encodes CASSLPSPGNSPLHF.

The CDR3 is CASSGGTFEQYF. Written as DNA, the CDR3 is TGCGCCAGCAGCGGAGGGACCTTTGAGCAGTACTTC. V is TRBV10-1 and J is TRBJ2-7, with a tentative D call TRBD2 (6 bases). The CDR3 runs 12 residues. Deletions cut 6 bases from V and 7 bases from J, with 13 bases between. Germline CDR1 reads WNHNN; CDR2 reads SYGVQD (reference sequence).

The rearrangement joins TRBV5-1 to TRBJ1-1; D is possibly TRBD1 (6 bases). Germline lookup yields CDR1 SGHRS and CDR2 YFSETQ. The V and J ends lost 3 bases and 6 bases respectively, with 12 bases between them. The CDR3 covers 13 residues. CDR3 bases: TGCGCCAGCAGCTCACAGGGTTGGTCTGAAGCTTTCTTT. Its protein is CASSSQGWSEAFF.

The gene calls are TRBV2 and TRBJ1-5; D gene unclear. V dropped 2 bases and J dropped 0 bases, with 8 bases sitting between them. This CDR3 comprises 15 residues. Germline V gene sequence: CDR1 SNHLY, CDR2 FYNNEI. The CDR3 DNA follows: TGTGCCAGCAGTGAATACGGTGTTAGCAATCAGCCCCAGCATTTT. Translated: CASSEYGVSNQPQHF.

The rearrangement links TRBV5-1 to TRBJ2-3; tentative D call: TRBD1 (6 bases). V shed 2 bases and J shed 3 bases, with 13 bases lying between them. This CDR3 has 15 amino acids. The germline gives CDR1 SGHRS, CDR2 YFSETQ. For the CDR3, the DNA is TGCGCCAGCAGCTTATTTTTAGGACAGACAGATACGCAGTATTTT. This translates into CASSLFLGQTDTQYF.

The genes are TRBV5-1 and TRBJ2-1; possible D gene TRBD2, 6 bases. V was shortened by 4 bases and J by 4 bases, with 21 bases between the two germline ends. CDR1 is SGHRS, CDR2 YFSETQ, per germline. The CDR3 runs 17 residues. The CDR3 region is CASSPSVGGKVYNEQFF. As DNA, the CDR3 is TGCGCCAGCAGCCCTAGTGTGGGCGGGAAGGTTTACAATGAGCAGTTCTTC.

This clone was counted a single time. The genes are TRBV28 and TRBJ1-5; weak D call: TRBD1 (5 bases). This CDR3 region has 16 residues. Germline CDR1 MDHEN, CDR2 SYDVKM. Trimming stripped 6 bases from V and 2 bases from J, with 17 bases between. For the CDR3, the DNA is TGTGCCAGCAGCCCGACGAAGGGGTGGGGCAATCAGCCCCAGCATTTT. Protein product: CASSPTKGWGNQPQHF.

This sequence joins TRBV19 and TRBJ2-1; TRBD2 matches 12 bases. The CDR3 sequence is 15 residues long. Per the germline V gene, CDR1 is LNHDA and CDR2 is SQIVND (reference sequence). V lost 3 bases to trimming and J lost 8 bases; unmatched junction nucleotides: 5. CDR3 in amino acids: CASSISSGRADEQFF. The CDR3 nucleotides are TGTGCCAGTAGTATTTCTAGCGGGAGGGCGGATGAGCAGTTCTTC.

This clone was detected once. The V gene is TRBV2, the J gene TRBJ1-2, with D unresolved. This CDR3 region has 14 residues. Per germline, CDR1 SNHLY and CDR2 FYNNEI. Trimming stripped 3 bases from V and 0 bases from J, with 8 bases between. The CDR3 DNA reads TGTGCCAGCAGTGAGGGCCGATCTAACTATGGCTACACCTTC. The encoded protein is CASSEGRSNYGYTF.